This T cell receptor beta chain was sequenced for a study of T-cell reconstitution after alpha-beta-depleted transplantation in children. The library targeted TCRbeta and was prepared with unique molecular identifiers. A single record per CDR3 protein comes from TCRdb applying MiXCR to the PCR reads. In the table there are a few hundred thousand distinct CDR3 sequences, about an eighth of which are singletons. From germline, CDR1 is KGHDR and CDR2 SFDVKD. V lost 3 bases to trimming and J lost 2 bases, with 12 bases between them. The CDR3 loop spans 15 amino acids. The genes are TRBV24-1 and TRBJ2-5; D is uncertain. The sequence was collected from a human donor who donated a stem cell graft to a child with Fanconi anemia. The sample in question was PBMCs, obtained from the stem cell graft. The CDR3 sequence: CATSDLGRGQETQYF. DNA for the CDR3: TGTGCCACCAGTGATCTCGGCAGAGGACAAGAGACCCAGTACTTC.